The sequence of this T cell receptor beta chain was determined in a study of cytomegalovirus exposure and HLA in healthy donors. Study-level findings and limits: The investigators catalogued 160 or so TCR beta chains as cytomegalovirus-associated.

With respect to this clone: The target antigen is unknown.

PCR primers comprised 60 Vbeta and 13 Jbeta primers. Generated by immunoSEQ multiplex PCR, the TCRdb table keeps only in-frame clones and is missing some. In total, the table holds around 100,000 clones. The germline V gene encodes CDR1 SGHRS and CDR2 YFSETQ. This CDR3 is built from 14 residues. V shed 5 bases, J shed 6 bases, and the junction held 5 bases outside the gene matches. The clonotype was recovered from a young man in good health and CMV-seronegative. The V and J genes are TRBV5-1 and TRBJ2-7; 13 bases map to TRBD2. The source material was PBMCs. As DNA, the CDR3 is TGCGCCAGCAGTAGGACTAGCGGGGGTACCGAGCAGTACTTC. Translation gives CASSRTSGGTEQYF.